This record covers a single TCR beta chain. The antigen is not known. The data stem from a study of T cell repertoires in cytomegalovirus infection. At the level of the study: A matching HLA type, together with CMV infection, was signaled by public TCR beta signatures. Study outcomes and limitations: The ex vivo response was dominated by HLA-C-restricted CMV-specific TCR beta clonotypes.

This CDR3 is built from 15 residues. V was clipped by 3 bases and J by 7 bases, with 16 bases between them. Germline CDR1 is LNHNV and CDR2 is YYDKDF (reference sequence). TCRdb itself ran the reads through MiXCR, one entry per CDR3 protein. The data hold around 740,000 distinct CDR3 sequences, with roughly 35% observed a single time. This sequence was found in a human donor in good health (CMV status not recorded). Some clones in this sample may be carry-over from other donors' samples. The chain combines TRBV15 with TRBJ1-5; the D gene is possibly TRBD1 (6 bases). Sequencing input: PBMCs. The CDR3 DNA sequence: TGTGCCACCAGCAGGCAACAGGGTTTCGGACAGCCCCAGCATTTT. Its translation is CATSRQQGFGQPQHF.